These 2 T cell receptor beta chains were sequenced from one sample in a study of control samples from healthy donors and cancer patients. Using immunoSEQ multiplex PCR, the repertoire was profiled, and TCRdb retains in-frame clones only, with some absent. The data hold 120,000 to 150,000 clones, with about 88% observed a single time. The sample was blood. Every receptor here comes from a woman aged 25-40 years in good health.

V usage is TRBV10-2 and J usage is TRBJ2-2; D not certain. The germline gives CDR1 WSHSY, CDR2 SAAADI. V gave up 6 bases and J gave up 2 bases, with 16 bases separating them. The CDR3 is made up of 16 amino acids. This CDR3 reads CASRDDPGLNTGELFF. The CDR3 DNA is TGCGCCAGCAGGGACGACCCGGGCCTTAACACCGGGGAGCTGTTTTTT.

The chain recombines TRBV2 with TRBJ2-1; TRBD2 matches 7 bases. The CDR3 covers 13 residues. Per germline, CDR1 SNHLY and CDR2 FYNNEI. Trimming at V came to 9 bases and at J to 4 bases, leaving 6 bases not matched to a gene. Written as DNA, the CDR3 is TGTGCCAGAGCGGGGCTAGATTACAATGAGCAGTTCTTC. This encodes CARAGLDYNEQFF. The complete variable domain, with remaining parts taken from reference TRBV2 and TRBJ2-1, reads EPEVTQTPSHQVTQMGQEVILRCVPISNHLYFYWYRQILGQKVEFLVSFYNNEISEKSEIFDDQFSVERPDGSNFTLKIRSTKLEDSAMYFCARAGLDYNEQFFGPGTRLTVL.